Listed here is a single T cell receptor beta chain. Assay: immunoSEQ multiplex PCR; the TCRdb copy retains only in-frame clones and omits some. The sample includes 120,000 to 150,000 clones, just over 85% of them seen just once. V lost 1 base to trimming and J lost 2 bases, with 23 bases between them. CDR1 MNHEY and CDR2 SVGEGT come from the germline V gene. The CDR3 extends over 19 amino acids. These data are taken from a study of Ad26.COV2.S vaccination and SARS-CoV-2 variants. This chain uses TRBV6-2 or TRBV6-3 with TRBJ1-1, with D possibly being TRBD1 (6 bases). This receptor was identified in a human donor who had recovered from COVID-19. The specimen was peripheral blood, collected after recovery from COVID-19. The chain's CDR3 is CASSYLPGEGIDLNTEAFF. The CDR3 nucleotides read TGTGCCAGCAGTTACTTGCCAGGGGAGGGGATTGATCTCAACACTGAAGCTTTCTTT.